The following is a T cell receptor (beta chain) sequence with its context. This clone was counted only a few times. Its recognized antigen is unknown. No qualities accompany the bases; no much larger clone lies one base away. The immunoSEQ Assay, a bias-controlled multiplex PCR, was used to amplify TCRbeta CDR3 regions from genomic DNA. On the authors' methods: Nucleated cell counts per sample were estimated from amplification of reference gene primers within the assay. To quantify the absolute abundance of each unique TCRbeta CDR3 rearrangement, sequence reads were collapsed and filtered. For each sample, productive Simpson clonality was calculated as the square root of Simpson's diversity index over productive rearrangements. Sourced from immuneACCESS, this table was stored by TCRdb with only in-frame sequences that have V and J called. A share of the clones is absent; for the studies checked, an unresolved V gene accounts for under half, and the remainder has no known explanation. D and trimming come from the DNA, and the V and J calls and clone size come from that table. A total of about 160,000 clones appear in this sample, about four fifths of them only once. Together, the top ten hold 10% to 15% of the sample.

This sample was included in a study of blood T cell repertoires in COVID-19 (dated by TCRdb to the early 2020s). General notes on the study: Collaborator samples came from the United States, Italy and Spain and covered acute and convalescent phases of COVID-19. The prospective study material was composed of cDNA or gDNA derived from T cells, B-cell-depleted T cells, or PBMCs. Subjects who had been exposed to COVID-19, were actively infected with it, or had recovered from it provided the deeply sampled blood TCRbeta repertoires that made up the dataset. The repertoires were made available in a free public database intended to serve as a resource for research on the immune response to SARS-CoV-2. The samples were drawn from two sources: the first 160 participants of the ongoing ImmuneRACE study, and some 1,300 subjects contributed by 6 global collaborators. Sample metadata almost always included a de-identified subject ID, COVID-19 status, age in years and sex. Where HLA class I and class II types were available, the types were taken from metadata supplied by the sample provider, not from assay-based typing. Points the paper makes about the study in general: How much clinical and demographic metadata was included differed by source and by participant, and the metadata was provided uncurated.

The CDR3 goes from the cysteine to the phenylalanine over 15 residues. The sequence is cut down to CDR3 DNA, 45 bases in frame from base 1. CDR1 and CDR2, per the germline V gene, are SGHVS and FQNEAQ. V ends up 1 base short and J 4 bases short, with an unmatched junction base count of 5. Samples from volunteer blood donors who had recovered from COVID-19 were contributed by a second Seattle source. Whole blood was collected in K2EDTA tubes by collaborating institutions according to the institutions' own protocols. For TCRbeta analysis, collaborators shipped samples as frozen whole blood, isolated PBMCs, or DNA extracted from either of those sample types.

The chain employs TRBV7-8 and TRBJ2-5, with 8 central nucleotides matching TRBD1. Input material: peripheral blood. The origin of this receptor is a man between 70 and 80 years old who had recovered from COVID-19. Here the CDR3 is given as CASSLGTGMSETQYF. The DNA sequence is as follows: TGTGCCAGCAGCTTAGGGACAGGGATGTCAGAGACCCAGTACTTC. Here the CDR3 is joined to the reference TRBV7-8 and TRBJ2-5 genes, and the full variable domain is: GAGVSQSPRYKVAKRGQDVALRCDPISGHVSLFWYQQALGQGPEFLTYFQNEAQLDKSGLPSDRFFAERPEGSVSTLKIQRTQQEDSAVYLCASSLGTGMSETQYFGPGTRLLVL.